This T cell receptor beta chain was obtained from a study of blood T cells in healthy people across ages. Next came a second PCR, run for about 6 to 11 cycles, which used a sample-barcoded 5' primer along with a J-beta primer mix. Every cDNA was tagged by a template-switch adaptor with 12 random nucleotides. TCRdb analysed the 5' RACE reads with MiXCR anew, one entry per CDR3 protein. The data contain some 850,000 distinct CDR3 sequences, 25% to 30% of them seen just once; the ten biggest clones take up about 3%. Germline V gene data show CDR1 as DFQATT and CDR2 as SNEGSKA (reference sequence). The CDR3 length is 14 residues. J lost 8 bases, V lost 3 bases, and 11 bases had no gene match. This same sample was also part of a study on T cells of mothers and their children.

The TCR originated in a boy younger than 18 in good health. Source material: blood. The chain combines TRBV20-1 with TRBJ2-7; 9 nucleotides agree with TRBD1. CDR3 region: CSASPDRGVVQQYF. CDR3 DNA sequence: TGCAGTGCTAGTCCCGACAGGGGGGTGGTTCAGCAGTACTTC.